This T cell receptor beta chain came from a study of blood T cells in healthy people across ages (dated by TCRdb to the mid-2010s). For the wider study: Template switching captured roughly one uniquely barcoded TCR beta cDNA molecule per two T cells in model experiments. The study measured age-related changes in TCR beta repertoire diversity using deep sequencing normalized with unique cDNA molecular identifiers. Four age groups were formed from the donors: young (average 16 years), middle-aged (approximately 40), aged (about 62) and long-lived (about 80). To avoid experimental bias, donors of different ages were spread randomly across the sequencing lanes. Using the same blood draw, the study looked at two additional independent replicas of 1 million unique cDNA reads for two donors, one aged 18 to 29 and the other aged 80 or older. Overall study results and their limits: The long-lived group showed more naive CD4+ T cells, fewer expanded clones and increased TCR diversity than the aged group, suggesting age selection. The percentage of naive T cells measured by flow cytometry correlated strongly with observed TCR beta diversity. Bulk unsorted PBMC profiling prevented conclusive comparison of naive and antigen-experienced compartments. Observed TCR beta diversity per million T cells fell roughly linearly with age, and a significant reduction was already apparent by age about 38. Because the CMV infection status of the donors was unknown, age-related changes in expanded clonotypes may potentially have been confounded. Estimates of total diversity from one million sequenced T cells were regarded as lower bounds and underestimates.

On this clonotype: This clone's antigen is unknown. No base quality information exists; no much larger clone differs at one position.

To prepare the library, 5' RACE was applied. Sequencing took place on an Illumina HiSeq 2500. A second PCR of about 7 to 12 cycles was performed with a sample-barcoded 5' primer and a J-beta primer mix. A unique molecular identifier was introduced onto each TCR beta cDNA molecule by a template-switch 5' adaptor carrying 12 random nucleotides. Each sample yielded at least 3 million CDR3-containing paired-end reads. The Mint cDNA synthesis kit, primed by a TRBC-specific oligonucleotide, was used to synthesize first-strand cDNA from all RNA. Following uracil-DNA glycosylase treatment, all cDNA underwent a first 18-cycle PCR with the universal primers M1SS and BC2_uni_R. Per the source publication's procedure: For normalization, 1 million high-quality reads were randomly selected from each sample, with every read carrying a distinct molecular identifier. Reads with shared molecular identifiers were discarded instead of being binned into consensus sequences. MiTCR, set to a Q25 quality threshold and the strictest error-elimination algorithm, was used for CDR3 identification, clonotype clustering and error correction. A nonparametric unseen species model using Euler transformation provided a lower-bound estimate of total TCR beta diversity. TCRdb reran the public reads through fastp at Q25 and MiXCR, keeping productive beta chains. Each entry merges the rows of one CDR3 protein and shows their most common DNA and genes. For this entry, the V and J calls and clone size follow TCRdb and not the study's own pipeline. The table for this sample lists approximately 1.5 million distinct CDR3 sequences; almost 35% of them were counted only once. The ten largest make up around 11% of the sample.

Trimming removed 4 bases from V and 1 base from J, leaving 11 bases between the germline ends. From the cysteine through the phenylalanine, the CDR3 covers 15 amino acids. CDR3 DNA only is kept here, 45 bases in frame from base 1. The 39 donors, aged about 6 to 95 years, were systemically healthy Caucasian individuals from Russia. Approximately 9 milliliters of peripheral blood were collected from each donor into EDTA-treated Vacutainer tubes. Ficoll-Paque density-gradient centrifugation was used to isolate PBMCs, with at least 6 million obtained per sample. Trizol reagent was used to extract total RNA from the PBMCs, yielding at least 5 micrograms per sample. Naive CD45RAhigh/CD27high T cell percentages were measured by flow cytometry on a PBMC aliquot from every donor.

The sequenced sample consisted of blood. Rearrangement joined TRBV12-3 or TRBV12-4 to TRBJ1-5, with a tentative D gene TRBD1 over 6 matching bases. The source is a woman in her 30s in good health. The DNA sequence is as follows: TGTGCCAGCAGTTCAGGACAGAAGAGCAATCAGCCCCAGCATTTT. Protein translation: CASSSGQKSNQPQHF.